What follows are 23 T cell receptor beta chains derived from one specimen sequenced in a study of blood T cells in healthy people across ages. A J-beta primer mix and a sample-barcoded 5' primer were used in a second PCR of about 6 to 12 cycles. A single record per CDR3 protein comes from TCRdb applying MiXCR to the 5' RACE reads. The table has about a million distinct CDR3 sequences, about 48% seen once; the top ten hold roughly 13%. Sample: blood. The receptors derive from a man younger than 45 in good health.

The V and J genes are TRBV5-1 and TRBJ2-3; 10 bases fit TRBD2. This CDR3 has 16 residues. The junction had 8 bases not matched to a gene; V was cut back by 4 bases and J by 3 bases. In germline, CDR1 is SGHRS, CDR2 YFSETQ. The CDR3 nucleotides are TGCGCCAGCAGCCCGCTGACTAGCGGGCCTACAGATACGCAGTATTTT. Residues: CASSPLTSGPTDTQYF.

Ten or more counts support this clonotype. V gene TRBV12-3 or TRBV12-4 combines with J gene TRBJ1-5; TRBD1 might be the D (5 bases). The CDR3 is made up of 16 amino acids. The germline V and J ends were trimmed by 6 bases and 0 bases, with 15 bases remaining between them. In DNA form, the CDR3 reads TGTGCCAGCAGCCCCCCGGGGCAGAATAGCAATCAGCCCCAGCATTTT. Translated, it gives CASSPPGQNSNQPQHF.

This clonotype was found many times. The chain links TRBV7-2 to TRBJ2-1, with 9 bases identical to TRBD2. V lost 5 bases to trimming and J lost 0 bases; unmatched junction nucleotides: 5. CDR3 length equals 16 residues. The germline CDR1 and CDR2 sequences are SGHTA and FQGNSA. In DNA, the CDR3 is TGTGCCAGCAGCCCAGCGGGGGGAAACTCCTACAATGAGCAGTTCTTC. Protein: CASSPAGGNSYNEQFF.

The chain combines TRBV7-8 with TRBJ2-2; TRBD2 matches 7 bases. From germline, CDR1 is SGHVS and CDR2 FQNEAQ. The CDR3 has 13 amino acids. V trimming: 8 bases; J trimming: 1 base; junction bases outside the gene matches: 1. The CDR3 bases are TGTGCCAGCGCGGGGGTGAACACCGGGGAGCTGTTTTTT. This encodes CASAGVNTGELFF.

This clonotype was observed once. Since a much larger clone is just one base distant, this may be a read error. The J gene is TRBJ1-6, the V gene TRBV7-3; TRBD1 aligns across 7 bases. V was pared by 6 bases and J by 11 bases, with 10 bases of the junction left unmatched. The CDR3 loop spans 14 amino acids. The germline V gene has CDR1 SGHTA and CDR2 FQGTGA. CDR3 sequence: CASSPGQPNPPLHF. The CDR3 nucleotides are TGTGCCAGCAGTCCGGGACAGCCGAATCCACCCCTCCACTTT.

A note on this clonotype: Relative to the germline gene, one junction end is altered; a read error may explain this. The rearrangement links TRBV25-1 to TRBJ1-4, with 8 bases aligning to TRBD1. CDR3 length: 15 amino acids. Per germline, CDR1 MGHDK and CDR2 SYGVNS. The CDR3 DNA reads as TGTGCCGGCAGTGAAAGTGACAGGGGAAGTGAAAAACTGTTTTTT. Translated, it gives CAGSESDRGSEKLFF.

The chain couples TRBV6-6 to TRBJ2-5; maybe TRBD1 (6 bases). The assigned J gene may be wrong: the sequence end matches TRBJ2-7 better. Germline values: CDR1 MNHNY, CDR2 SVGAGI (reference sequence). This CDR3 region has 15 residues. CDR3: CASTPTGLVYNEQYF. CDR3 coding DNA: TGTGCCAGTACCCCTACAGGGTTGGTTTACAACGAGCAGTACTTC.

This clonotype was found once. The chain uses TRBV6-1 and TRBJ1-1; D not resolved. The V gene lost 4 bases and the J gene lost 5 bases, with 14 bases spanning the gap. Germline CDR1 reads MNHNS; CDR2 reads SASEGT. The CDR3 covers 14 residues. In nucleotides, the CDR3 is TGTGCCAGCAGTGCGATGGTGGGAGTGACTGAAGCTTTCTTT. It codes for CASSAMVGVTEAFF.

The V call is TRBV4-1, the J call TRBJ2-3; 7 nucleotides agree with TRBD2. The germline CDR1 and CDR2 sequences are MGHRA and YSYEKL. With V trimmed by 1 base and J by 2 bases, 3 bases remained unmatched. The CDR3 spans 15 residues. CDR3 residues: CASSQGEGNTDTQYF. Here the CDR3 DNA reads TGCGCCAGCAGCCAAGGGGAGGGGAACACAGATACGCAGTATTTT.

The V and J genes are TRBV28 and TRBJ1-2; TRBD1 is a possible D gene (5 bases). The CDR3 loop spans 13 amino acids. Trimming left V 3 bases short and J 4 bases short, with 9 bases between. The germline gives CDR1 MDHEN, CDR2 SYDVKM. The DNA for the CDR3 is TGTGCCAGCAGTTTCCCGGGGGGCTATGGCTACACCTTC. Residues: CASSFPGGYGYTF.

The genes are TRBV7-9 and TRBJ1-2, with 8 bases fitting TRBD1. CDR1 SEHNR and CDR2 FQNEAQ come from the germline V gene (reference sequence). CDR3 size: 16 residues. V trimming: 3 bases; J trimming: 3 bases; junction bases outside the gene matches: 9. CDR3 DNA: TGTGCCAGCAGCTTGGGCGGACAGGGCCGATACTATGGCTACACCTTC. Translated, it gives CASSLGGQGRYYGYTF. The full variable domain, rest sourced from reference TRBV7-9 and TRBJ1-2, is DTGVSQNPRHKITKRGQNVTFRCDPISEHNRLYWYRQTLGQGPEFLTYFQNEAQLEKSRLLSDRFSAERPKGSFSTLEIQRTEQGDSAMYLCASSLGGQGRYYGYTFGSGTRLTVV.

The chain recombines TRBV3-1 with TRBJ2-1; no clear D. Per the germline V gene, CDR1 is LGHDT and CDR2 is YNNKEL (reference sequence). The CDR3 runs to 17 residues. Trimming pared 4 bases from V and 5 bases from J, leaving 21 bases between. DNA for the CDR3: TGTGCCAGCAGCCCGATGAGGCTGCCCGGGCCGGACAATGAGCAGTTCTTC. Amino acids: CASSPMRLPGPDNEQFF.

As for this clonotype: Compared with germline, one end of the junction differs, possibly owing to a read error. The gene calls are TRBV7-2 and TRBJ2-1, with D uncertain. The CDR3 is made up of 13 amino acids. Germline V gene lookup returns CDR1 SGHTA and CDR2 FQGNSA. The CDR3 sequence is CASILRVVNEQFF. The DNA for the CDR3 is TGTGCCAGCATCTTAAGAGTAGTGAATGAGCAGTTCTTC.

This chain links TRBV6-2 or TRBV6-3 with TRBJ1-2; weak D call: TRBD1 (6 bases). V lost 4 bases and J 0 bases, leaving 15 bases between the germline ends. Germline CDR1 reads MNHEY; CDR2 reads SVGEGT. CDR3 size: 16 residues. CDR3 nucleotide sequence: TGTGCCAGCAGTTCCCCGGGGGACACAACTAACTATGGCTACACCTTC. Its translation: CASSSPGDTTNYGYTF.

This clonotype showed up just once. Being one base from a much bigger clone, this may be a read error. The chain carries TRBV4-2 and TRBJ2-5, with D uncertain. The V gene's germline CDR1 is LGHNA and CDR2 YNFKEQ. The CDR3 extends over 13 amino acids. The CDR3 DNA reads TGTGCCAGCAGCCAAGTAGAACAAGGGACCCAGTACTTC. Protein sequence: CASSQVEQGTQYF.

J is TRBJ1-1 and V is TRBV10-3, with 10 bases fitting TRBD1. Germline CDR1 is ENHRY and CDR2 is SYGVKD. The J segment lost 1 base and the V segment lost 10 bases, leaving 3 bases of the junction unmatched. The length of the CDR3 is 13 residues. CDR3 protein: CATRQGANTEAFF. The CDR3 DNA reads as TGTGCCACCAGACAGGGGGCGAACACTGAAGCTTTCTTT.

On this clonotype: An end of the junction does not agree with germline; a read error may underlie this. The J gene is TRBJ2-3, the V gene TRBV20-1; D is possibly TRBD2 (6 bases). The CDR3 contains 15 residues. Germline V gives CDR1 DFQATT, CDR2 SNEGSKA (reference sequence). The CDR3 is CNAPEPSVGRDTQYF. The CDR3 nucleotides are TGCAATGCTCCCGAGCCTAGCGTAGGGAGGGATACGCAGTATTTT.

V gene TRBV3-1 combines with J gene TRBJ1-2; possible D gene TRBD1, 5 bases. The CDR3 spans 15 residues. V dropped 0 bases and J dropped 3 bases, with 11 bases sitting between them. The germline V gene has CDR1 LGHDT and CDR2 YNNKEL (reference sequence). DNA of the CDR3: TGTGCCAGCAGCCAAGAGGGACGACCGGACTATGGCTACACCTTC. It codes for CASSQEGRPDYGYTF.

The chain links TRBV10-3 to TRBJ2-1; D possibly corresponds to TRBD2 (5 bases). The germline V gene encodes CDR1 ENHRY and CDR2 SYGVKD. Trimming removed 4 bases from V and 10 bases from J, with 14 bases in between. This CDR3 has 13 amino acids. In DNA, the CDR3 is TGTGCCATCAGTGCCCTAGAGGGCGGAGAGCAGTTCTTC. Amino acids: CAISALEGGEQFF.

This clonotype was detected once. This chain links TRBV6-6 with TRBJ1-6; 7 positions match TRBD1. Trimming removed 5 bases from V and 9 bases from J; junction bases left unmatched: 7. The germline gives CDR1 MNHNY, CDR2 SVGAGI (reference sequence). The CDR3 is made up of 14 amino acids. CDR3 in DNA: TGTGCCAGCAGTCAGACAGGGTTTGGTTCACCCCTCCACTTT. It yields the protein CASSQTGFGSPLHF.

This rearrangement joins TRBV3-1 to TRBJ2-7; 14 bases align to TRBD2. The CDR3 runs 17 residues. The germline CDR1 and CDR2 sequences are LGHDT and YNNKEL (reference sequence). The V gene end was trimmed by 2 bases and the J gene end by 4 bases; junction bases not matched to a gene: 7. The CDR3 region has the DNA TGTGCCAGCAGCCAACTACCGACTAGCGGGGGGGCTTACGAGCAGTACTTC. It encodes CASSQLPTSGGAYEQYF.

This chain joins TRBV29-1 and TRBJ2-1; 8 bases map to TRBD2. Trimming removed 4 bases from V and 8 bases from J; junction bases left unmatched: 7. The CDR3 is made up of 13 amino acids. The V gene's germline CDR1 is SQVTM and CDR2 ANQGSEA. The CDR3 reads CSVAGGGRDEQFF. In DNA, the CDR3 is TGCAGCGTTGCTGGCGGGGGGAGGGATGAGCAGTTCTTC.

V and J are TRBV2 and TRBJ2-1; 9 bases line up with TRBD1. The CDR3 sequence is 16 residues long. CDR1 SNHLY and CDR2 FYNNEI come from the germline V gene. Unmatched junction bases numbered 15, after V lost 6 bases and J lost 9 bases. The chain's CDR3 is CASRATPGQGLTEQFF. The CDR3 DNA sequence: TGTGCCAGCAGAGCAACCCCGGGACAGGGTTTGACTGAGCAGTTCTTC.